This is a list of T cell receptor beta chains from one sample in a study of T cells after yellow fever vaccination. TCRdb called the 5' RACE reads again in MiXCR, with one record for every CDR3 protein. The data show fewer than 450,000 distinct CDR3 sequences, more than 9% seen once. Sequencing used PBMCs, obtained on the day of the first yellow fever vaccination. The receptors originated from a man between 18 and 29 years old who received the YFV17D yellow fever vaccine. Each CDR3 is given with its conserved first and last residue. The order of the fields is D gene, clone size, V gene, J gene, CDR3 DNA, CDR3 protein. D genes are given only for firm matches. Not every row has a clone size; where given, it reads once, few, many or a size class.

d_call: TRBD1; clone_size: few; v_call: TRBV28; j_call: TRBJ1-6; cdr3_nt: TGTGCCAGCAGTTTACGGGGACAGGGCTCCTATAATTCACCCCTCCACTTT; cdr3_aa: CASSLRGQGSYNSPLHF
d_call: TRBD2; clone_size: NA; v_call: TRBV20-1; j_call: TRBJ2-3; cdr3_nt: TGCAGTGCTAGTCTCCGCCGGGGGGGCTCCAATACGCAGTATTTT; cdr3_aa: CSASLRRGGSNTQYF
d_call: NA; clone_size: once; v_call: TRBV12-5; j_call: TRBJ1-1; cdr3_nt: TGTGCTAGTGGTTCGGGGGTTTTCAACACTGAAGCTTTCTTT; cdr3_aa: CASGSGVFNTEAFF
d_call: NA; clone_size: NA; v_call: TRBV20-1; j_call: TRBJ1-2; cdr3_nt: TGCAGTGCCCCCGGGACGGCCGGTAACTATGGCTACACCTTC; cdr3_aa: CSAPGTAGNYGYTF
d_call: NA; clone_size: few; v_call: TRBV7-3; j_call: TRBJ2-5; cdr3_nt: TGTGCCAGCAGCTTTAACAGGGACGAGACCCAGTACTTC; cdr3_aa: CASSFNRDETQYF
d_call: NA; clone_size: NA; v_call: TRBV10-3; j_call: TRBJ1-1; cdr3_nt: TGTGCCATCAGTGAGTCGACGGGGGGCCCTGAAGCTTTCTTT; cdr3_aa: CAISESTGGPEAFF
d_call: NA; clone_size: NA; v_call: TRBV4-3; j_call: TRBJ1-4; cdr3_nt: TGCGCCAGCAGCCAACCGGGAGCCACGAGTGAAAAACTGTTTTTT; cdr3_aa: CASSQPGATSEKLFF
d_call: NA; clone_size: many; v_call: TRBV5-1; j_call: TRBJ2-5; cdr3_nt: TGCGCCAGCAGCTTGGACCAAGAGACCCAGTACTTC; cdr3_aa: CASSLDQETQYF
d_call: TRBD1; clone_size: NA; v_call: TRBV5-1; j_call: TRBJ1-1; cdr3_nt: TGCGCCAGCAGCAACCGGGACAGAACAAAGAACACTGAAGCTTTCTTT; cdr3_aa: CASSNRDRTKNTEAFF
d_call: TRBD1; clone_size: many; v_call: TRBV3-1; j_call: TRBJ1-2; cdr3_nt: TGTGCCAGCAGCCAAGGCCGACAGGGCTGGTTGGGCTACACCTTC; cdr3_aa: CASSQGRQGWLGYTF
d_call: NA; clone_size: NA; v_call: TRBV7-9; j_call: TRBJ2-1; cdr3_nt: TGTGCCAGCAGCCCCCAAGGAGGTAGTGAGCAGTTCTTC; cdr3_aa: CASSPQGGSEQFF
d_call: NA; clone_size: few; v_call: TRBV5-1; j_call: TRBJ1-2; cdr3_nt: TGCGCCAGCAGCGATCAACAGGGTTTCCGATATGGCTACACCTTC; cdr3_aa: CASSDQQGFRYGYTF